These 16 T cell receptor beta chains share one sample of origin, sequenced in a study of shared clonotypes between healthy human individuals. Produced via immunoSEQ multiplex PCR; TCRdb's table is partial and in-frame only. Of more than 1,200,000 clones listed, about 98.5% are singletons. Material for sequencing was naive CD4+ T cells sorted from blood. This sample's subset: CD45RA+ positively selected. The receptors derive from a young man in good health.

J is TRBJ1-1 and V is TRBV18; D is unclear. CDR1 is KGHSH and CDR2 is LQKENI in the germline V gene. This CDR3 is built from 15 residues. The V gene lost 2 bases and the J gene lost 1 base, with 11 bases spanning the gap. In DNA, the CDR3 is TGTGCCAGCTCACCAATCGGCGGAAAGAACACTGAAGCTTTCTTT. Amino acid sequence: CASSPIGGKNTEAFF. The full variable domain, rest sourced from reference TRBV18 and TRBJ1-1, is NAGVMQNPRHLVRRRGQEARLRCSPMKGHSHVYWYRQLPEEGLKFMVYLQKENIIDESGMPKERFSAEFPKEGPSILRIQQVVRGDSAAYFCASSPIGGKNTEAFFGQGTRLTVV.

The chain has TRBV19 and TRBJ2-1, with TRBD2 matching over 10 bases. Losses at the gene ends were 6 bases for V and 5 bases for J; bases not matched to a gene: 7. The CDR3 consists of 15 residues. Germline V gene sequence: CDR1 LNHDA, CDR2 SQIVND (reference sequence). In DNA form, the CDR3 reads TGTGCCAGTAGCTCGGTAAGCGGGAGGGACAATGAGCAGTTCTTC. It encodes CASSSVSGRDNEQFF. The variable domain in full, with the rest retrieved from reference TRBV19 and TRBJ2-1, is DGGITQSPKYLFRKEGQNVTLSCEQNLNHDAMYWYRQDPGQGLRLIYYSQIVNDFQKGDIAEGYSVSREKKESFPLTVTSAQKNPTAFYLCASSSVSGRDNEQFFGPGTRLTVL.

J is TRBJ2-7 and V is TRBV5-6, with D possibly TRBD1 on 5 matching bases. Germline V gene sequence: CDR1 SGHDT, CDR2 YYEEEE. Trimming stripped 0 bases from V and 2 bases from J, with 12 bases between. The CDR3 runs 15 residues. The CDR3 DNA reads TGTGCCAGCAGCTTGGGTTGGGCAGGGACCTACGAGCAGTACTTC. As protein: CASSLGWAGTYEQYF. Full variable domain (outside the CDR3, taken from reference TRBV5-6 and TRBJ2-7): DAGVTQSPTHLIKTRGQQVTLRCSPKSGHDTVSWYQQALGQGPQFIFQYYEEEERQRGNFPDRFSGHQFPNYSSELNVNALLLGDSALYLCASSLGWAGTYEQYFGPGTRLTVT.

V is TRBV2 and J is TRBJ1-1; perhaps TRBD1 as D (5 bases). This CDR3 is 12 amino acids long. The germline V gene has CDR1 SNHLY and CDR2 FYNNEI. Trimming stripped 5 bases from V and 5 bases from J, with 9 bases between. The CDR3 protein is CASSFQGTEAFF. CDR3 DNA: TGTGCCAGCAGTTTCCAGGGAACTGAAGCTTTCTTT. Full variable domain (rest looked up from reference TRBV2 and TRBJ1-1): EPEVTQTPSHQVTQMGQEVILRCVPISNHLYFYWYRQILGQKVEFLVSFYNNEISEKSEIFDDQFSVERPDGSNFTLKIRSTKLEDSAMYFCASSFQGTEAFFGQGTRLTVV.

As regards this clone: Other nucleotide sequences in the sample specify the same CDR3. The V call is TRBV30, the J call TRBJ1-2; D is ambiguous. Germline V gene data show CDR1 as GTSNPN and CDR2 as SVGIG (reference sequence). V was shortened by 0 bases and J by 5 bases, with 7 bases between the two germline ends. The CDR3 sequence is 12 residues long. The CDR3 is CAWSVGGYGYTF. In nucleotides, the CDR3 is TGTGCCTGGAGTGTAGGAGGATATGGCTACACCTTC. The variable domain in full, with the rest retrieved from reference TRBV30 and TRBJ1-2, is SQTIHQWPATLVQPVGSPLSLECTVEGTSNPNLYWYRQAAGRGLQLLFYSVGIGQISSEVPQNLSASRPQDRQFILSSKKLLLSDSGFYLCAWSVGGYGYTFGSGTRLTVV.

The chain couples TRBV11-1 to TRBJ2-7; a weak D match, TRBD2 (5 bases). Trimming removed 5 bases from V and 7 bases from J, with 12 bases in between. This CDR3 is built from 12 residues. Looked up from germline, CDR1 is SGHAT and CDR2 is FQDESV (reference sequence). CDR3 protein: CASSPPSGEQYF. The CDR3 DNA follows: TGTGCCAGCAGCCCGCCTTCGGGGGAGCAGTACTTC.

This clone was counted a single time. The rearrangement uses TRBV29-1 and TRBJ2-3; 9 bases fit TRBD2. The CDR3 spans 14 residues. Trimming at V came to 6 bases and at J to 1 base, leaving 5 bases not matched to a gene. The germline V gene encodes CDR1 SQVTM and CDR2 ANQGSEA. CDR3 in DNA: TGCAGCGTGTCGGTAGCGGGAGGCACAGATACGCAGTATTTT. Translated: CSVSVAGGTDTQYF.

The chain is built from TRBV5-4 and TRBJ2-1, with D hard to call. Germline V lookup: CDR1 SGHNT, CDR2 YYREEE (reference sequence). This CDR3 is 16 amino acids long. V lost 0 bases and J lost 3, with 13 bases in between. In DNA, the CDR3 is TGTGCCAGCAGCTTGGAGCTGGCGGCTCACTACAATGAGCAGTTCTTC. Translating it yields CASSLELAAHYNEQFF.

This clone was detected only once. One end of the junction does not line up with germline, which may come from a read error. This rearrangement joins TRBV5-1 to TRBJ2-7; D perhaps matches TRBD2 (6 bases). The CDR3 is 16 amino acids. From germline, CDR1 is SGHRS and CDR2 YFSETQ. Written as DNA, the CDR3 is TGCGCCAGCAGTTTGGGCGCAACCGGGACTTCCTACGAGCAGTACTTC. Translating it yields CASSLGATGTSYEQYF.

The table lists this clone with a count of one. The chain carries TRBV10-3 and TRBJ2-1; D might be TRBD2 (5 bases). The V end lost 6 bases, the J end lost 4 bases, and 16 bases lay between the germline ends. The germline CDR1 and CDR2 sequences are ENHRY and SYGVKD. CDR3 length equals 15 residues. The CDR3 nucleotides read TGTGCCATCAGGGCTTATGGGAGTCAATACAATGAGCAGTTCTTC. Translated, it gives CAIRAYGSQYNEQFF.

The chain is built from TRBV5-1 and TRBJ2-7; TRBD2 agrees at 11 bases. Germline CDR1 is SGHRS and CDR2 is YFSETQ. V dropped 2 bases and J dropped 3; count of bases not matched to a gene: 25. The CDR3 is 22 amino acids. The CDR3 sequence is CASSFRPLSQIPGTSGYYEQYF. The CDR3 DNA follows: TGCGCCAGCAGCTTTCGGCCGCTATCCCAGATTCCCGGGACTAGCGGTTACTACGAGCAGTACTTC. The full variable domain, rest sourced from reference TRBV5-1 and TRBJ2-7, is KAGVTQTPRYLIKTRGQQVTLSCSPISGHRSVSWYQQTPGQGLQFLFEYFSETQRNKGNFPGRFSGRQFSNSRSEMNVSTLELGDSALYLCASSFRPLSQIPGTSGYYEQYFGPGTRLTVT.

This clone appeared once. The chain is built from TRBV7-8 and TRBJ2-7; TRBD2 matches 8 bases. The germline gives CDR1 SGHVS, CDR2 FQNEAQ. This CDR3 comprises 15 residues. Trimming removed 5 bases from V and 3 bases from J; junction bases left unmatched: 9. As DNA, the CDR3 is TGTGCCAGCAGCCATTCTGGCGGGAGGCACTACGAGCAGTACTTC. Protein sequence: CASSHSGGRHYEQYF. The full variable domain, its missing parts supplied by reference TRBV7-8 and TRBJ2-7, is GAGVSQSPRYKVAKRGQDVALRCDPISGHVSLFWYQQALGQGPEFLTYFQNEAQLDKSGLPSDRFFAERPEGSVSTLKIQRTQQEDSAVYLCASSHSGGRHYEQYFGPGTRLTVT.

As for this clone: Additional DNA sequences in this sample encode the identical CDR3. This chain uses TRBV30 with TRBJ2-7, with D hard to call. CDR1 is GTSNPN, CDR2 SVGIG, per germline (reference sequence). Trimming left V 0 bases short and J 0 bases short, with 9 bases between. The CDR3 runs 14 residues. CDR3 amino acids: CAWSVPGSSYEQYF. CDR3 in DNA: TGTGCCTGGAGTGTACCGGGTAGCTCCTACGAGCAGTACTTC.

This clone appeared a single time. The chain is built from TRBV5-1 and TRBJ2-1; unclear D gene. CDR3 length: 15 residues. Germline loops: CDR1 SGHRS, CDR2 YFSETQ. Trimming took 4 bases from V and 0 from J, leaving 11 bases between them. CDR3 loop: CASSREINSYNEQFF. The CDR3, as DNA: TGCGCCAGCAGCCGAGAGATCAACTCCTACAATGAGCAGTTCTTC.

The CDR3 DNA reads as TGTGCCAGCTCGTTAAGGGTTGGCGAGCAGTACTTC. Protein product: CASSLRVGEQYF. This rearrangement joins TRBV18 to TRBJ2-7; D uncertain. Germline loops: CDR1 KGHSH, CDR2 LQKENI. V lost 6 bases and J 6 bases, leaving 12 bases between the germline ends. This CDR3 contains 12 residues. The whole variable domain, remainder taken from reference TRBV18 and TRBJ2-7, is NAGVMQNPRHLVRRRGQEARLRCSPMKGHSHVYWYRQLPEEGLKFMVYLQKENIIDESGMPKERFSAEFPKEGPSILRIQQVVRGDSAAYFCASSLRVGEQYFGPGTRLTVT.

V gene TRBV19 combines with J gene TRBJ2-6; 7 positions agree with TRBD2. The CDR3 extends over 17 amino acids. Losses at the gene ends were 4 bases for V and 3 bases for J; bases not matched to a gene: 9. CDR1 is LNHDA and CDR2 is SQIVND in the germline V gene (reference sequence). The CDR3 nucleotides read TGTGCCAGTAGTACCCGATGGGGGGGAGTTGGGGCCAACGTCCTGACTTTC. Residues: CASSTRWGGVGANVLTF. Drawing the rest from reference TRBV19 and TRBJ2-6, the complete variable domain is DGGITQSPKYLFRKEGQNVTLSCEQNLNHDAMYWYRQDPGQGLRLIYYSQIVNDFQKGDIAEGYSVSREKKESFPLTVTSAQKNPTAFYLCASSTRWGGVGANVLTFGAGSRLTVL.